The clone carrying this T cell receptor beta chain came up many times. TCRdb called the 5' RACE reads again in MiXCR, with one record for every CDR3 protein. The profile shows 6,000 to 9,000 distinct CDR3 sequences, around 5.8% of them singletons. The sample belongs to a study of spatial heterogeneity in lung cancer. Study overall: Alpha-chain sequences were consistently detected in smaller numbers than beta-chain sequences.

Time point noted: sample taken at primary tumor resection. Unsorted samples of tumor, nontumor lung or frozen PBMC had their whole RNA sequenced. Specimen: normal lung tissue next to the tumor, collected at surgery. This clonotype was sampled from a female donor with early-stage non-small cell lung cancer.

In nucleotides, the CDR3 is TGTGCCAGCAGCCAAGACCGGGGCAAAAACATTCAGTACTTC. Translating it yields CASSQDRGKNIQYF. The chain carries TRBV4-2 and TRBJ2-4; D possibly corresponds to TRBD2 (5 bases). V was trimmed by 0 bases and J by 3 bases, leaving 6 bases between them. The germline CDR1 and CDR2 sequences are LGHNA and YNFKEQ. This CDR3 contains 14 residues.